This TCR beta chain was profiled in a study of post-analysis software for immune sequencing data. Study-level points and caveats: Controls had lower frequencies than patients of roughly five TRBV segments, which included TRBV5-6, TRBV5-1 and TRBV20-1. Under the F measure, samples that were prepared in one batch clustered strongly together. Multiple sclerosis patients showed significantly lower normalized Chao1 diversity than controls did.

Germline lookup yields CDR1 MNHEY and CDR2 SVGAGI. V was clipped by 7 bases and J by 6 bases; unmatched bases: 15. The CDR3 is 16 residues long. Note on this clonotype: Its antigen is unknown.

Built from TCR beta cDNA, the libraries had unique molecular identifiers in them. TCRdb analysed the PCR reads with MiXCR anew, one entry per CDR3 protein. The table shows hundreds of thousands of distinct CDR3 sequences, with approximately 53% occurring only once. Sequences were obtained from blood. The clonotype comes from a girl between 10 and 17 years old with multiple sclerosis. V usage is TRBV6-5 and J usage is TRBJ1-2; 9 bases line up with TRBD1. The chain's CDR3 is CASIDKTGTGYNGYTF. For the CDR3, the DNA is TGTGCCAGCATAGACAAAACCGGGACAGGGTATAATGGCTACACCTTC.